The 14 T cell receptor beta chains below were found in one sample sequenced in a study of T cells in Graves' hyperthyroidism and ophthalmopathy. Authors of the study amplified TCR beta CDR3 regions from RNA transcripts. Initially, a first-round RT-PCR of the TCR CDR3 employed the HTBI primer set. MiXCR, run by TCRdb on the multiplex PCR reads, gives a single entry per CDR3 protein. In the table there are under 350,000 distinct CDR3 sequences, 25% to 30% of which are singletons. The sample consisted of blood. These receptors came from a man aged 35-49 years with Graves' hyperthyroidism that later progressed to Graves' ophthalmopathy.

The chain is built from TRBV9 and TRBJ2-2; D gene ambiguous. Germline V gene data show CDR1 as SGDLS and CDR2 as YYNGEE. The CDR3 covers 15 residues. The V end lost 0 bases, the J end lost 2 bases, and 8 bases lay between the germline ends. The CDR3 DNA follows: TGTGCCAGCAGCGTAGAAGTCACCAACACCGGGGAGCTGTTTTTT. Protein: CASSVEVTNTGELFF.

Many counts were recorded for this clonotype. The V gene is TRBV30, the J gene TRBJ2-5; a weak D match, TRBD2 (5 bases). Germline CDR1 is GTSNPN and CDR2 is SVGIG (reference sequence). The length of the CDR3 is 15 residues. Trimming left V 7 bases short and J 5 bases short, with 23 bases between. As DNA, the CDR3 is TGTGCCTCTAATCCGTGGGCCCCAAGAGGGGAGACCCAGTACTTC. Its protein is CASNPWAPRGETQYF.

The chain couples TRBV30 to TRBJ1-6; 9 nucleotides line up with TRBD1. J gave up 9 bases and V 4 bases, and 7 bases lay outside the gene matches. Germline CDR1 GTSNPN, CDR2 SVGIG (reference sequence). The CDR3 length is 14 residues. The CDR3 coding sequence is TGTGCCTGGACCCCGGGACAGGGAAGTTCACCCCTCCACTTT. As protein: CAWTPGQGSSPLHF. The variable domain in full, with the rest retrieved from reference TRBV30 and TRBJ1-6, is SQTIHQWPATLVQPVGSPLSLECTVEGTSNPNLYWYRQAAGRGLQLLFYSVGIGQISSEVPQNLSASRPQDRQFILSSKKLLLSDSGFYLCAWTPGQGSSPLHFGNGTRLTVT.

This clonotype came up many times. The chain carries TRBV6-5 and TRBJ1-4; D not resolved. This CDR3 spans 17 amino acids. Trimming removed 6 bases at V and 7 bases at J, with 24 bases between. The germline V gene encodes CDR1 MNHEY and CDR2 SVGAGI. This CDR3 is CASSYTPGTRGGEKLFF. CDR3 nucleotide sequence: TGTGCCAGCAGCTACACGCCGGGCACCCGAGGTGGTGAAAAACTGTTTTTT.

The chain is built from TRBV5-6 and TRBJ2-2; D call uncertain. Looked up from germline, CDR1 is SGHDT and CDR2 is YYEEEE. V was cut by 0 bases and J by 0 bases, with 9 bases left in between. The CDR3 length is 16 residues. The CDR3 DNA reads TGTGCCAGCAGCTTGGGCAGGCTAACGAACACCGGGGAGCTGTTTTTT. Its translation is CASSLGRLTNTGELFF.

This clonotype was recorded many times. V gene TRBV29-1 combines with J gene TRBJ2-3, with TRBD2 as a possible D gene (5 bases). CDR1 and CDR2 from the germline V gene are SQVTM and ANQGSEA. The CDR3 sequence is 14 residues long. The germline V and J ends were trimmed by 3 bases and 8 bases, with 18 bases remaining between them. CDR3: CSVDSVRGPTTQYF. For the CDR3, the DNA is TGCAGCGTTGACAGTGTCCGGGGTCCTACTACGCAGTATTTT.

This clonotype was observed at least ten times. The rearrangement uses TRBV7-2 and TRBJ1-2, with D perhaps TRBD1 (5 bases). Looked up from germline, CDR1 is SGHTA and CDR2 is FQGNSA. The CDR3 extends over 12 amino acids. The V and J ends lost 5 bases and 8 bases respectively, with 12 bases between them. As DNA, the CDR3 is TGTGCCAGCAGCCTGGACATCCGGGGCTACACCTTC. This sequence encodes CASSLDIRGYTF.

This clonotype was picked up many times. The chain employs TRBV7-6 and TRBJ2-7; 8 nucleotides agree with TRBD1. V shed 5 bases and J 6 bases; nucleotides not matched to a gene: 6. Germline V gene data show CDR1 as SGHVS and CDR2 as FNYEAQ. This CDR3 is 13 amino acids long. DNA of the CDR3: TGTGCCAGCAGCCTTACAGGGGGGCGCGAGCAGTACTTC. Protein sequence: CASSLTGGREQYF.

This clonotype has at least ten counts. CDR3 DNA: TGTGCCAGCAGTTTCGACAGGGCCGGAGCTTTCTTT. It is translated as CASSFDRAGAFF. The chain is built from TRBV6-5 and TRBJ1-1, with TRBD1 identical over 7 bases. This CDR3 has 12 residues. Germline CDR1 reads MNHEY; CDR2 reads SVGAGI. The V gene end was trimmed by 4 bases and the J gene end by 10 bases; junction bases not matched to a gene: 6.

In its sample, this clonotype was seen many times. With a much larger clone just one base away, this may be a read error. The chain couples TRBV2 to TRBJ2-7; 7 nucleotides agree with TRBD2. The junction had 2 bases not matched to a gene; V was cut back by 7 bases and J by 2 bases. Germline V gene sequence: CDR1 SNHLY, CDR2 FYNNEI. The CDR3 is made up of 12 amino acids. The CDR3 DNA sequence: TGTGCCAGCAAGCGGGGAACCTACGAGCAGTACTTC. Amino acids: CASKRGTYEQYF.

The table lists this clonotype with many counts. The chain combines TRBV20-1 with TRBJ2-7, with D tentatively TRBD2 (6 bases). V was shortened by 4 bases and J by 5 bases, with 12 bases between the two germline ends. CDR1 and CDR2 from the germline V gene are DFQATT and SNEGSKA (reference sequence). This CDR3 is built from 12 residues. CDR3 DNA: TGCAGTGCTAATCAGGGAGGCCACGAGCAGTACTTC. As protein: CSANQGGHEQYF.

This clonotype was picked up many times. Since a much larger clone is just one base distant, this may be a read error. The CDR3 loop reads CSARGGGTGAFF. The CDR3 nucleotides are TGCAGTGCTAGAGGGGGGGGCACTGGAGCTTTCTTT. The rearrangement uses TRBV20-1 and TRBJ1-1; a possible D gene is TRBD1 (6 bases). CDR3 length: 12 amino acids. In germline, CDR1 is DFQATT, CDR2 SNEGSKA (reference sequence).

The count of this clonotype is one. The rearrangement joins TRBV12-3 or TRBV12-4 to TRBJ2-5; D is uncertain. Trimming removed 5 bases from V and 5 bases from J, with 12 bases in between. CDR3 length equals 13 residues. CDR3 protein: CASSISARETQYF. CDR3 nucleotide sequence: TGTGCCAGCAGTATAAGCGCGAGGGAGACCCAGTACTTC.

For this clonotype: Since a much larger clone is just one base distant, this may be a read error. V usage is TRBV30 and J usage is TRBJ2-7, with D perhaps TRBD1 (6 bases). This CDR3 is 13 amino acids long. Germline values: CDR1 GTSNPN, CDR2 SVGIG (reference sequence). DNA for the CDR3: TGTGCCTGGAGTAGACAGGCCACCTACGAGCAGTGCTTC. Protein: CAWSRQATYEQCF.